Sequencing of this T cell receptor beta chain was carried out in a study of CD8 T cells in ankylosing spondylitis. Study-level findings and limits: A TCR beta motif of eight or nine highly homologous variants seemed to mark ankylosing spondylitis blood.

Using its own MiXCR run on the 5' RACE reads, TCRdb lists one record per CDR3 protein. The sample includes more than 250,000 distinct CDR3 sequences, 8% of them seen just once. Trimming removed 2 bases from V and 9 bases from J, with 8 bases in between. The germline V gene has CDR1 SGHTA and CDR2 FQGNSA. The CDR3 sequence is 13 residues long. Comments on this clonotype: Its antigen is unidentified.

This TCR derives from a male donor with ankylosing spondylitis. The V gene is TRBV7-2, the J gene TRBJ1-6, with D unclear. The sequenced material came from blood, either unsorted or a sorted T cell fraction (not recorded which). CDR3 sequence: CASSLSGSSPLHF. Here the CDR3 DNA reads TGTGCCAGCAGCTTATCTGGGTCTTCACCCCTCCACTTT. The whole variable domain, filled in from reference TRBV7-2 and TRBJ1-6, reads GAGVSQSPSNKVTEKGKDVELRCDPISGHTALYWYRQSLGQGLEFLIYFQGNSAPDKSGLPSDRFSAERTGGSVSTLTIQRTQQEDSAVYLCASSLSGSSPLHFGNGTRLTVT.